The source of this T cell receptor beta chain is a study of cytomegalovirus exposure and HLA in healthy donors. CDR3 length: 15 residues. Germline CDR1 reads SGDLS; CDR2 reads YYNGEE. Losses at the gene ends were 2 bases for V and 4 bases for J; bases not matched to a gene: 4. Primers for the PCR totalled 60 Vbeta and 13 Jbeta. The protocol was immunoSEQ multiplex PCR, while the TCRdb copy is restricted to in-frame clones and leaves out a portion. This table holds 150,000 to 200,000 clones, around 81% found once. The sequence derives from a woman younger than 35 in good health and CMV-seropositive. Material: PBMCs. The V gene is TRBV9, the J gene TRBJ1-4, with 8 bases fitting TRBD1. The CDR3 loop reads CASSVTDRGNEKLFF. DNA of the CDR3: TGTGCCAGCAGCGTTACAGACAGGGGTAATGAAAAACTGTTTTTT.